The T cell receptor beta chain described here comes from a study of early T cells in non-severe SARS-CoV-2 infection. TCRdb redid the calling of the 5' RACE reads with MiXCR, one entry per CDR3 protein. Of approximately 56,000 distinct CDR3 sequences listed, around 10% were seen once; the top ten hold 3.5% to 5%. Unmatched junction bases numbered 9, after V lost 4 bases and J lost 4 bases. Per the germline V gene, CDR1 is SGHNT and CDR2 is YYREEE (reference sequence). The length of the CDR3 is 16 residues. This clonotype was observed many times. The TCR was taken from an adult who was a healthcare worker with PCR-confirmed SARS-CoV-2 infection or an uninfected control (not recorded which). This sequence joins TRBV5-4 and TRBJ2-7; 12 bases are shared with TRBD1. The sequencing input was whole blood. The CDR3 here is CASSPAPGQGAYEQYF. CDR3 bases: TGTGCCAGCAGCCCCGCGCCGGGACAGGGGGCTTACGAGCAGTACTTC.